This TCR beta chain is from a study of blood T cell repertoires in COVID-19. In the source study's methods: Reference gene primers were amplified, and this amplification served to estimate nucleated cell counts. The data were produced by immunoSEQ multiplex PCR, yet TCRdb's version contains in-frame clones alone and is incomplete. Clonal size and the V and J genes are those of that table, whereas D and trimming came from the DNA. The data show 92,000 or so clones, more than 70% seen once. The ends were cut back, 0 bases at V and 6 bases at J, with 12 bases in the middle. The CDR3 has 14 residues. The germline CDR1 and CDR2 sequences are SGHRS and YFSETQ.

Material for sequencing was peripheral blood. V and J are TRBV5-1 and TRBJ2-5; D gene uncertain. This TCR derives from a woman of 80 years or more with acute or convalescent COVID-19. CDR3 sequence reads: CASSLGQILKTQYF. The CDR3 region has the DNA TGCGCCAGCAGCTTGGGACAAATCTTGAAGACCCAGTACTTC.